This record covers a single T cell receptor beta chain. This clonotype was detected many times. This receptor's antigen is unknown. Base quality data are lacking; no much larger clone is found one base away. The entry originates in a study of T cell repertoires in cytomegalovirus infection (dated by TCRdb to about 2019). Study-wide context: Donor HLA type was relevant to the analysis, because carriage of CMV infection together with the matching HLA type was indicated by public TCR beta signatures.

The listed sequencing device is Illumina HiSeq 1500. The public reads were run again by TCRdb, first through fastp at Q25 and then through MiXCR, and only productive beta chains were kept. Rows are unified per CDR3 protein, each entry keeping the most common DNA and genes. The sample includes 450,000 to 650,000 distinct CDR3 sequences, with around 27% observed a single time. 13% of the sample lies in the top ten. Inclusive of the bounding cysteine and valine, the CDR3 is 14 residues long. This entry keeps only the CDR3 DNA: 42 bases, framed from base 1. Trimming leaves V shorter by 6 bases and J shorter by 12 bases, with the junction holding 11 bases beyond the gene matches. The germline V gene (reference sequence) sets CDR1 to SEHNR and CDR2 to FQNEAQ. On the study overall, not on this receptor specifically: In both this cohort and an independent cohort of approximately 350 donors, the cumulative frequency of public TCR beta family members distinguished carriers of CMV infection plus the relevant HLA type. The ex vivo response was dominated by HLA-C-restricted CMV-specific TCR beta clonotypes, which also provided the single most frequent clonotype in two of eight donors.

The clonotype originates from a human donor in good health (CMV status not recorded). Some clones in this sample may be carry-over from other donors' samples. Sequencing was done on a sample of PBMCs. The chain joins TRBV7-9 to TRBJ2-7, with 13 bases in between that match TRBD2. The encoded CDR3 is CASRPGTSGIGLYV. The DNA sequence follows: TGTGCCAGCAGACCCGGGACTAGCGGGATCGGACTGTACGTC.